This entry describes one T cell receptor beta chain. These data originate in a study of blood T cell repertoires in COVID-19. The CDR3 covers 14 residues. Germline V gene data show CDR1 as LGHDT and CDR2 as YNNKEL (reference sequence). The V end was cut by 7 bases, the J end by 5 bases, with 17 bases between. The assay was immunoSEQ multiplex PCR, and TCRdb's table has in-frame clones only and misses some. The table lists 120,000 to 150,000 clones, just under 90% of them singletons. The sequenced sample was peripheral blood. This chain connects TRBV3-1 (or the pseudogene TRBV3-2) to TRBJ2-5; D perhaps matches TRBD1 (6 bases). This receptor was taken from a woman of 80 years or more with acute or convalescent COVID-19. DNA for the CDR3: TGTGCCAGCACATTCGGGACATTTATTGAGACCCAGTACTTC. Translation gives CASTFGTFIETQYF.